A single sample is the source of the 27 T cell receptor beta chains below, sequenced in a study of shared clonotypes between healthy human individuals. Sequencing used immunoSEQ multiplex PCR; TCRdb keeps in-frame clones, though not all of them. In the table there are approximately 2.3 million clones, approximately 93% of which are singletons. The sample consisted of naive CD4+ T cells from PBMCs. Subset specified: CD45RA+ positively selected. The receptors here all came from a man aged 18 to 29 in good health. Some clones in this sample may be carry-over from other donors' samples.

The chain employs TRBV6-1 and TRBJ2-7; D may be TRBD1 (6 bases). Trimming took off 10 bases at V and 3 bases at J, with 13 bases between the two ends. The germline V gene encodes CDR1 MNHNS and CDR2 SASEGT. The CDR3 has 12 residues. The CDR3 coding sequence is TGTGCCACGACAGGATGGGGCTACGAGCAGTACTTC. Its translation is CATTGWGYEQYF.

The chain has TRBV6-5 and TRBJ1-1; a possible D gene is TRBD1 (5 bases). CDR3 length: 14 amino acids. Germline V CDR1 and CDR2: MNHEY, SVGAGI. Trimming took off 8 bases at V and 4 bases at J, with 17 bases between the two ends. Here the CDR3 reads CASLRGGEFTEAFF. CDR3 DNA: TGTGCCAGCTTACGGGGCGGGGAATTCACTGAAGCTTTCTTT.

The chain employs TRBV19 and TRBJ1-1; D may be TRBD1 (5 bases). V shed 5 bases and J shed 4 bases, with 8 bases lying between them. The CDR3 covers 12 residues. The germline CDR1 and CDR2 sequences are LNHDA and SQIVND (reference sequence). The CDR3 DNA reads as TGTGCCAGTAGTGTCGGGGGCACTGAAGCTTTCTTT. Residues: CASSVGGTEAFF.

As for this clone: This CDR3 is also generated by other DNA sequences in the sample. This chain uses TRBV7-3 with TRBJ2-3, with D hard to call. From germline, CDR1 is SGHTA and CDR2 FQGTGA. V was trimmed by 5 bases and J by 1 base, leaving 10 bases between them. The CDR3 covers 14 residues. Here the CDR3 reads CASSVDRGTDTQYF. CDR3 DNA: TGTGCCAGCAGCGTAGATAGAGGCACAGATACGCAGTATTTT.

The chain is built from TRBV28 and TRBJ2-3; 8 nucleotides match TRBD2. Trimming removed 8 bases from V and 5 bases from J; junction bases left unmatched: 9. Looked up from germline, CDR1 is MDHEN and CDR2 is SYDVKM. CDR3 length: 14 amino acids. Here the CDR3 DNA reads TGTGCCAGCCGACCGGGAGGGCCTAAAGATACGCAGTATTTT. It is translated as CASRPGGPKDTQYF.

A note on this clone: Other DNA sequences in the sample encode the same CDR3. The chain couples TRBV18 to TRBJ2-5; maybe TRBD1 (6 bases). The germline gives CDR1 KGHSH, CDR2 LQKENI. V was shortened by 0 bases and J by 5 bases, with 10 bases between the two germline ends. The CDR3 contains 14 residues. The CDR3 DNA sequence: TGTGCCAGCTCACCACCGGATAGGGGGGAGACCCAGTACTTC. Its translation is CASSPPDRGETQYF.

CDR3 sequence: CASSSQSTGSNQPQHF. CDR3 nucleotides: TGTGCCAGCTCATCTCAGTCGACAGGATCCAATCAGCCCCAGCATTTT. This chain joins TRBV18 and TRBJ1-5; TRBD1 might be the D (6 bases). The V and J ends lost 5 bases and 3 bases respectively, with 17 bases between them. This CDR3 spans 16 amino acids. Germline V CDR1 and CDR2: KGHSH, LQKENI.

Turning to this clone: Germline is not matched at one junction end, which may reflect a read error. The chain recombines TRBV2 with TRBJ1-4; D gene ambiguous. This CDR3 is 14 amino acids long. Germline values: CDR1 SNHLY, CDR2 FYNNEI. The CDR3 region is CASREVILAEKLFF. The DNA for the CDR3 is TGTGCCAGCAGGGAAGTAATACTGGCAGAAAAACTGTTTTTT.

The chain has TRBV5-1 and TRBJ1-2, with 10 bases aligning to TRBD1. The CDR3 sequence is 15 residues long. V lost 0 bases, J lost 7 bases, and 6 bases stayed unmatched. Germline lookup yields CDR1 SGHRS and CDR2 YFSETQ. The CDR3 DNA is TGCGCCAGCAGCTTGGGTCCGACAGGGGGCGCTGGCTACACCTTC. Its protein product is CASSLGPTGGAGYTF.

The chain employs TRBV5-1 and TRBJ2-5, with D possibly being TRBD1 (7 bases). The CDR3 covers 14 residues. V dropped 5 bases and J dropped 5 bases, with 16 bases sitting between them. The germline V gene has CDR1 SGHRS and CDR2 YFSETQ. CDR3: CASSGGGAVETQYF. The DNA for the CDR3 is TGCGCCAGCAGTGGAGGGGGCGCAGTCGAGACCCAGTACTTC.

V is TRBV6-5 and J is TRBJ1-1; D uncertain. Germline CDR1 is MNHEY and CDR2 is SVGAGI. CDR3 size: 11 residues. The V end lost 7 bases, the J end lost 7 bases, and 10 bases lay between the germline ends. CDR3 sequence reads: CASTGPFEAFF. CDR3 bases: TGTGCCAGCACGGGTCCTTTTGAAGCTTTCTTT.

The sample holds a few counts of this clone. This chain connects TRBV30 to TRBJ1-5; D might be TRBD1 (5 bases). This CDR3 region has 15 residues. V lost 1 base to trimming and J lost 4 bases, with 14 bases between them. Germline values: CDR1 GTSNPN, CDR2 SVGIG (reference sequence). The CDR3 sequence is CAWSALDRDNQPQHF. In DNA, the CDR3 is TGTGCCTGGAGTGCCCTCGACAGAGATAATCAGCCCCAGCATTTT.

For this clone: Other nucleotide sequences in the sample specify the same CDR3. This sequence joins TRBV28 and TRBJ1-1, with TRBD1 as a possible D gene (5 bases). Germline CDR1 and CDR2: MDHEN and SYDVKM. V lost 6 bases and J 1 base, leaving 12 bases between the germline ends. This CDR3 region has 14 residues. The CDR3 loop is CASSLAGGNTEAFF. In DNA form, the CDR3 reads TGTGCCAGCAGCCTGGCCGGGGGGAACACTGAAGCTTTCTTT.

Here the CDR3 DNA reads TGTGCCAGCAGCTCACTGGGGGATCCCCTTAGGGAGACCCAGTACTTC. Its translation is CASSSLGDPLRETQYF. V usage is TRBV9 and J usage is TRBJ2-5, with D possibly called TRBD1 or TRBD2 (5 bases each). V lost 4 bases, J lost 5 bases, and 21 bases lay in between. CDR3 length: 16 residues. Germline CDR1 is SGDLS and CDR2 is YYNGEE. Combining the CDR3 with reference TRBV9 and TRBJ2-5 gives the whole variable domain DSGVTQTPKHLITATGQRVTLRCSPRSGDLSVYWYQQSLDQGLQFLIQYYNGEERAKGNILERFSAQQFPDLHSELNLSSLELGDSALYFCASSSLGDPLRETQYFGPGTRLLVL.

The gene calls are TRBV11-2 and TRBJ2-1; D is tentatively TRBD1 or TRBD2 (5 bases each). Germline V lookup: CDR1 SGHAT, CDR2 FQNNGV. The CDR3 is 13 residues long. Trimming stripped 5 bases from V and 14 bases from J, with 19 bases between. CDR3 DNA sequence: TGTGCCAGCAGCCCCGGGACGGGTGGTGGGAAGTTCTTC. It encodes CASSPGTGGGKFF.

The gene calls are TRBV23-1 and TRBJ1-4; D is undetermined. TRBV23-1 is known as an ORF, though its function is uncertain. CDR3 length: 13 residues. The V end lost 11 bases, the J end lost 7 bases, and 17 bases lay between the germline ends. In nucleotides, the CDR3 is TGCGCCTCCACTGTGGGTCTTGGTGAAAAACTGTTTTTT. Amino acids: CASTVGLGEKLFF.

V is TRBV6-6 and J is TRBJ2-1, with 10 bases lining up with TRBD1. Germline V CDR1 and CDR2: MNHNY, SVGAGI (reference sequence). J gave up 7 bases and V 10 bases, and 7 bases lay outside the gene matches. The CDR3 contains 13 residues. The CDR3 nucleotides read TGTGCCACCAGACAGGGGGCCTGGAATGAGCAGTTCTTC. Its translation: CATRQGAWNEQFF.

This chain joins TRBV7-6 and TRBJ2-3; D is unresolved. The CDR3 spans 17 residues. The germline CDR1 and CDR2 sequences are SGHVS and FNYEAQ. V gave up 5 bases and J gave up 0 bases, with 18 bases separating them. CDR3 loop: CASSTRGAQTSTDTQYF. The CDR3 nucleotides read TGTGCCAGCAGCACCAGAGGAGCCCAAACTAGCACAGATACGCAGTATTTT.

This sequence joins TRBV9 and TRBJ2-7; 9 bases are shared with TRBD2. The ends lost 3 bases at V and 4 bases at J; junction bases unmatched: 11. Germline assignment: CDR1 SGDLS and CDR2 YYNGEE. The CDR3 loop spans 16 amino acids. CDR3 in amino acids: CASSGGLAYNLYEQYF. In nucleotides, the CDR3 is TGTGCCAGCAGCGGGGGACTAGCCTACAACCTATACGAGCAGTACTTC.

This chain connects TRBV27 to TRBJ1-4; a weak D match, TRBD1 (5 bases). This CDR3 is built from 13 residues. Trimming pared 5 bases from V and 10 bases from J, leaving 14 bases between. The germline V gene has CDR1 MNHEY and CDR2 SMNVEV (reference sequence). In DNA form, the CDR3 reads TGTGCCAGCAGTCTCGAAACTGGGGGAAAACTGTTTTTT. This codes for CASSLETGGKLFF.

CDR3 residues: CASRTRGGGETQYF. CDR3 bases: TGTGCCAGCAGGACGAGGGGGGGCGGGGAGACCCAGTACTTC. The chain joins TRBV28 to TRBJ2-5; D may be TRBD2 (7 bases). Trimming took off 6 bases at V and 5 bases at J, with 16 bases between the two ends. The CDR3 is made up of 14 amino acids. Germline CDR1 MDHEN, CDR2 SYDVKM.

The chain is built from TRBV10-3 and TRBJ2-2; D is undetermined. This CDR3 spans 14 amino acids. Germline lookup yields CDR1 ENHRY and CDR2 SYGVKD. Trimming took 6 bases from V and 3 from J, leaving 11 bases between them. CDR3 in DNA: TGTGCCATCAGCGAATTTCAGGACACCGGGGAGCTGTTTTTT. This gives the protein CAISEFQDTGELFF.

The genes are TRBV5-5 and TRBJ2-7; maybe TRBD2 (6 bases). V gave up 2 bases and J gave up 6 bases, with 9 bases separating them. Per the germline V gene, CDR1 is SGHKS and CDR2 is YYEKEE (reference sequence). CDR3 size: 12 residues. DNA of the CDR3: TGTGCCAGCAGCTTCACCGGGGGCGAGCAGTACTTC. It yields the protein CASSFTGGEQYF.

This clone was counted a single time. The chain links TRBV5-1 to TRBJ2-1, with no clear D. This CDR3 is 21 amino acids long. Trimming pared 1 base from V and 0 bases from J, leaving 26 bases between. In germline, CDR1 is SGHRS, CDR2 YFSETQ. CDR3 in DNA: TGCGCCAGCAGCTTGTCCACCCCAAATCCGAAATCAGAAAGCTCCTACAATGAGCAGTTCTTC. This codes for CASSLSTPNPKSESSYNEQFF.

This sequence joins TRBV28 and TRBJ2-2; D may be TRBD1 or TRBD2 (8 bases each). With 6 bases removed from V and 3 bases from J, the gap between germline ends came to 32 bases. The CDR3 length is 21 residues. Germline CDR1 is MDHEN and CDR2 is SYDVKM. CDR3 nucleotide sequence: TGTGCCAGCAGGGGCGCATCAGGGGGCCATAGCGGGAAAACGCACACCGGGGAGCTGTTTTTT. Protein product: CASRGASGGHSGKTHTGELFF.

This clone has a single count. One junction end disagrees with the germline gene, perhaps due to a read error. The rearrangement joins TRBV5-4 to TRBJ1-3; possibly TRBD1 for D (5 bases). Germline CDR1 SGHNT, CDR2 YYREEE (reference sequence). This CDR3 region has 16 residues. The CDR3 DNA sequence: TGTGCCAGCAGTTTGGGGACTGCGCTCTCTGGAAACACCATATATTTT. It is translated as CASSLGTALSGNTIYF.

The chain has TRBV5-1 and TRBJ1-2; unclear D gene. The CDR3 has 15 amino acids. V lost 0 bases, J lost 7 bases, and 16 bases lay in between. The germline gives CDR1 SGHRS, CDR2 YFSETQ. The CDR3 here is CASSLGSTGSVGYTF. The CDR3 nucleotides are TGCGCCAGCAGCTTGGGGTCTACGGGGAGTGTTGGCTACACCTTC.